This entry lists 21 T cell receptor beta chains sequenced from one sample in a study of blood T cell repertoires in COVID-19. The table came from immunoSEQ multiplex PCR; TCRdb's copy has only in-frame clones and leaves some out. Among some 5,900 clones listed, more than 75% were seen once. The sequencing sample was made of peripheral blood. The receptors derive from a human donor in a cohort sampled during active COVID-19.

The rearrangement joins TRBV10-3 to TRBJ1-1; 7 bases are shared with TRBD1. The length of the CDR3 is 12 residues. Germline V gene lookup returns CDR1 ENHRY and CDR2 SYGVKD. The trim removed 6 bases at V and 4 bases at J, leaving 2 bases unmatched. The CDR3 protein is CAISPGGTEAFF. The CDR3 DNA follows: TGTGCCATCAGCCCAGGGGGCACTGAAGCTTTCTTT.

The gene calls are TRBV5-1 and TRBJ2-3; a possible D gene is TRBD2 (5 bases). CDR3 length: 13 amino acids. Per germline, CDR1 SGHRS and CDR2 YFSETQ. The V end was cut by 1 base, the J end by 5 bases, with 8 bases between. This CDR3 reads CASSLSRGDTQYF. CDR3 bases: TGCGCCAGCAGCTTGAGTCGGGGAGATACGCAGTATTTT.

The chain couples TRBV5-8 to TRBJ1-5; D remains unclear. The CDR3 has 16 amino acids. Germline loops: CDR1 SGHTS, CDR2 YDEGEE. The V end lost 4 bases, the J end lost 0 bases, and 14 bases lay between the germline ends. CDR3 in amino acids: CASSKTTGISNQPQHF. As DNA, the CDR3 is TGTGCCAGCAGCAAAACCACCGGGATTAGCAATCAGCCCCAGCATTTT. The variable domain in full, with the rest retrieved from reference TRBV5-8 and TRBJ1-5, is EAGVTQSPTHLIKTRGQQATLRCSPISGHTSVYWYQQALGLGLQFLLWYDEGEERNRGNFPPRFSGRQFPNYSSELNVNALELEDSALYLCASSKTTGISNQPQHFGDGTRLSIL.

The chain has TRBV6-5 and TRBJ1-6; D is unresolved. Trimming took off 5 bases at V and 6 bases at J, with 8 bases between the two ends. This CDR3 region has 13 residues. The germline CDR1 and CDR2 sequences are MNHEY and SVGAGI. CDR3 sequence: CASSRLSNSPLHF. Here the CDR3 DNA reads TGTGCCAGCAGTCGACTCAGTAATTCACCCCTCCACTTT.

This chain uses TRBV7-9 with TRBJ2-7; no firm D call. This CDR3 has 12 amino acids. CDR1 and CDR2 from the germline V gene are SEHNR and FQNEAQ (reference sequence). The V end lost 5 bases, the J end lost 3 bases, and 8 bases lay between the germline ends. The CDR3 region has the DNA TGTGCCAGCAGCCAGACACGCTACGAGCAGTACTTC. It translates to CASSQTRYEQYF.

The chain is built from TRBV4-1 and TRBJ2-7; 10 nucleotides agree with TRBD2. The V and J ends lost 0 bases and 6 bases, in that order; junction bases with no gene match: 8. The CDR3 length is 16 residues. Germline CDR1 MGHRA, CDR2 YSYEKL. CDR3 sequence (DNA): TGCGCCAGCAGCCAAGATAGCAGCGGGGGGGCCGGCGAGCAGTACTTC. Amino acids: CASSQDSSGGAGEQYF.

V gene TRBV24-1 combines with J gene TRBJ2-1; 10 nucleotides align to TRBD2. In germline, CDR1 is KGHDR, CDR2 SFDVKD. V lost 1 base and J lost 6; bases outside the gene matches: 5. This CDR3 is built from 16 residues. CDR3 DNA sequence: TGTGCCACCAGTGATTTCGCGGCTAGCGGGAGCAATGAGCAGTTCTTC. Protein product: CATSDFAASGSNEQFF.

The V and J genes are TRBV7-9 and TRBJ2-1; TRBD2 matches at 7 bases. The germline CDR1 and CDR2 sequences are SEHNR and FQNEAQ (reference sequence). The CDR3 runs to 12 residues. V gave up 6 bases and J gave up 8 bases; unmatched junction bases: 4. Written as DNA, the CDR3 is TGTGCCAGCAGGGGAGGGTGGCATGAGCAGTTCTTC. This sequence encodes CASRGGWHEQFF.

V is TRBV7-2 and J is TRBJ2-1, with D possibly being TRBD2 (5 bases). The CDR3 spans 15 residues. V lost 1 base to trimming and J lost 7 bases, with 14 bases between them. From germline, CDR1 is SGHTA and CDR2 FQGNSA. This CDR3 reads CASSLGSSRSNEQFF. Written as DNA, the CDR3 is TGTGCCAGCAGCTTAGGTTCTAGCAGGTCGAATGAGCAGTTCTTC.

CDR3 region: CASSERTDSNQPQHF. The CDR3 nucleotides are TGTGCCAGCAGTGAGCGGACAGATAGCAATCAGCCCCAGCATTTT. This rearrangement joins TRBV2 to TRBJ1-5; possibly TRBD1 for D (6 bases). This CDR3 contains 15 residues. The germline V gene has CDR1 SNHLY and CDR2 FYNNEI. With 3 bases removed from V and 0 bases from J, the gap between germline ends came to 9 bases.

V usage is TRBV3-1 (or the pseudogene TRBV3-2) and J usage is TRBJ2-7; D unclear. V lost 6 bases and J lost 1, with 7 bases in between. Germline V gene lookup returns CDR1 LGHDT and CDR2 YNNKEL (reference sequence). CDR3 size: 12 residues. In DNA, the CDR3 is TGTGCCAGCAGGTCGGAGTCCTACGAGCAGTACTTC. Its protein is CASRSESYEQYF.

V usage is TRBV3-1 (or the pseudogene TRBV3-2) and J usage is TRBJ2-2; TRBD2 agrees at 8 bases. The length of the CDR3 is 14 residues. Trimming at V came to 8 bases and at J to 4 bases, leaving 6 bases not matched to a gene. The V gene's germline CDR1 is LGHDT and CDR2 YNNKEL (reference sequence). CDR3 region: CASLEAGVTGELFF. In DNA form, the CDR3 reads TGTGCCAGCTTAGAAGCGGGAGTCACCGGGGAGCTGTTTTTT.

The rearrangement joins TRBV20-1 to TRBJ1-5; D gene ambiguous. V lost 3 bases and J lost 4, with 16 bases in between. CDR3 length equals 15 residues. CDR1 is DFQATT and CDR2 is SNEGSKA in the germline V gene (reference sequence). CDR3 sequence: CSASPITRVNQPQHF. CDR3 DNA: TGCAGTGCTAGTCCCATCACTAGGGTAAATCAGCCCCAGCATTTT.

CDR3 sequence: CASSSPIQGTQETQYF. In nucleotides, the CDR3 is TGTGCCAGCAGTTCTCCAATTCAGGGCACCCAAGAGACCCAGTACTTC. The chain couples TRBV6-5 to TRBJ2-5, with D perhaps TRBD1 (5 bases). Trimming removed 4 bases from V and 1 base from J, with 16 bases in between. There are 16 residues in the CDR3. Germline CDR1 reads MNHEY; CDR2 reads SVGAGI.

CDR3 amino acids: CASSLPGQGPTQYF. CDR3 nucleotides: TGTGCCAGCAGCTTGCCGGGACAGGGGCCCACCCAGTACTTC. The V and J genes are TRBV7-9 and TRBJ2-5; 10 bases fit TRBD1. Germline V gene lookup returns CDR1 SEHNR and CDR2 FQNEAQ (reference sequence). The trim removed 3 bases at V and 8 bases at J, leaving 6 bases unmatched. The CDR3 spans 14 residues. The whole variable domain, remainder taken from reference TRBV7-9 and TRBJ2-5, is DTGVSQNPRHKITKRGQNVTFRCDPISEHNRLYWYRQTLGQGPEFLTYFQNEAQLEKSRLLSDRFSAERPKGSFSTLEIQRTEQGDSAMYLCASSLPGQGPTQYFGPGTRLLVL.

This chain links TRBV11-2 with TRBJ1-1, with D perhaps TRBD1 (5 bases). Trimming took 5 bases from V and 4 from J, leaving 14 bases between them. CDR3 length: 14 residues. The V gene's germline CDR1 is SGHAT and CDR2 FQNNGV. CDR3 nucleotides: TGTGCCAGCAGCACATACTCGGGGGGCACTGAAGCTTTCTTT. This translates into CASSTYSGGTEAFF.

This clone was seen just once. The CDR3 sequence: CASSLGPRGYNSPLHF. DNA of the CDR3: TGTGCCAGCAGCTTAGGACCCCGAGGGTATAATTCACCCCTCCACTTT. The chain carries TRBV7-6 and TRBJ1-6; D unclear. The length of the CDR3 is 16 residues. CDR1 SGHVS and CDR2 FNYEAQ come from the germline V gene. Trimming pared 1 base from V and 4 bases from J, leaving 11 bases between.

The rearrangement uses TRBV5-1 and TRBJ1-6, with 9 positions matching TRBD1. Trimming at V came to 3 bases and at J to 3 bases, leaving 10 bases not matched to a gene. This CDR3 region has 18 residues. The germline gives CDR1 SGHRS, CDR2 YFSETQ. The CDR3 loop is CASSSGTGSDLYNSPLHF. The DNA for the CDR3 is TGCGCCAGCAGCTCCGGGACAGGGAGTGATCTCTATAATTCACCCCTCCACTTT.

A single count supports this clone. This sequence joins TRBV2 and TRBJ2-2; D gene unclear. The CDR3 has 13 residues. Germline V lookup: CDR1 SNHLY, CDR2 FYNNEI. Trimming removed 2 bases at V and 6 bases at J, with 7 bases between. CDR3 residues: CASSERVSGELFF. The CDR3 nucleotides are TGTGCCAGCAGTGAACGGGTTTCCGGGGAGCTGTTTTTT. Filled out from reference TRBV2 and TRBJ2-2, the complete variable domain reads EPEVTQTPSHQVTQMGQEVILRCVPISNHLYFYWYRQILGQKVEFLVSFYNNEISEKSEIFDDQFSVERPDGSNFTLKIRSTKLEDSAMYFCASSERVSGELFFGEGSRLTVL.

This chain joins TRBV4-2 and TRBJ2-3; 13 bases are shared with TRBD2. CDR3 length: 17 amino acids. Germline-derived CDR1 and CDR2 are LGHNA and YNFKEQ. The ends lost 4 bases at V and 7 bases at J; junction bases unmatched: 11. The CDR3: CASSRNGLAGEGYTQYF. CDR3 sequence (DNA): TGTGCCAGCAGCCGGAACGGACTAGCGGGAGAGGGTTATACGCAGTATTTT.

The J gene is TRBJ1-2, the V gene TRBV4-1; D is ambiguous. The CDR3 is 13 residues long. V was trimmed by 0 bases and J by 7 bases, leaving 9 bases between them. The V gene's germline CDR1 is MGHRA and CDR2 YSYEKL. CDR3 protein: CASSQDLGGGYTF. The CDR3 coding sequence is TGCGCCAGCAGCCAAGATCTGGGAGGTGGCTACACCTTC.